These 30 T cell receptor beta chains were sequenced from one sample in a study of cytomegalovirus exposure and HLA in healthy donors. The primer mix had 60 Vbeta and 13 Jbeta primers. Produced via immunoSEQ multiplex PCR; TCRdb's table is partial and in-frame only. Recorded for this sample: some 34,000 clones. Sequencing was carried out using PBMCs. These receptors originate from a man aged 35 to 55 in good health and CMV-seronegative.

V is TRBV6-5 and J is TRBJ2-5; 9 nucleotides align to TRBD2. Germline CDR1 reads MNHEY; CDR2 reads SVGAGI. V lost 5 bases to trimming and J lost 3 bases; unmatched junction nucleotides: 7. The length of the CDR3 is 15 residues. The CDR3, as DNA: TGTGCCAGCAGTCACCTTTTAGCGGGAGAAGAGACCCAGTACTTC. It codes for CASSHLLAGEETQYF.

With respect to this clone: Its ends do not fully match the called genes, so a read error is possible. The chain carries TRBV30 and TRBJ2-3; 7 bases agree with TRBD2. The CDR3 consists of 15 residues. From germline, CDR1 is GTSNPN and CDR2 SVGIG (reference sequence). The CDR3 nucleotides read TGTGCCGGGAGTGTACGCGGGAGAGTCACAGATACGCAGTATTTT. It specifies CAGSVRGRVTDTQYF.

The gene calls are TRBV27 and TRBJ1-5; tentative D call: TRBD1 (6 bases). The CDR3 totals 14 residues. V lost 4 bases, J lost 5 bases, and 12 bases lay in between. Germline lookup yields CDR1 MNHEY and CDR2 SMNVEV (reference sequence). The CDR3 DNA reads as TGTGCCAGCAGTTGGCGGGGGGCCGATCAGCCCCAGCATTTT. Protein sequence: CASSWRGADQPQHF.

The chain carries TRBV15 and TRBJ1-1; 9 positions match TRBD1. The germline V gene encodes CDR1 LNHNV and CDR2 YYDKDF (reference sequence). J gave up 7 bases and V 1 base, and 1 base lay outside the gene matches. There are 13 residues in the CDR3. The CDR3 sequence: CATSRGQGGEAFF. For the CDR3, the DNA is TGTGCCACCAGCAGAGGACAGGGGGGTGAAGCTTTCTTT.

The CDR3 region is CASSSRQPSTDTQYF. The CDR3 DNA reads as TGTGCCAGCAGTTCGAGACAACCTAGCACAGATACGCAGTATTTT. The chain employs TRBV6-5 and TRBJ2-3; no clear D gene. The CDR3 extends over 15 amino acids. Trimming took off 4 bases at V and 0 bases at J, with 11 bases between the two ends. Germline V gene data show CDR1 as MNHEY and CDR2 as SVGAGI.

The genes are TRBV4-1 and TRBJ1-2; TRBD1 matches 7 bases. Losses at the gene ends were 4 bases for V and 8 bases for J; bases not matched to a gene: 16. The germline CDR1 and CDR2 sequences are MGHRA and YSYEKL. The CDR3 contains 16 residues. The CDR3 DNA follows: TGCGCCAGCAGCCTAGGGGGCGCAGGGCGTAGAGGGGGCTACACCTTC. It encodes CASSLGGAGRRGGYTF.

The gene calls are TRBV6-4 and TRBJ2-1; 12 bases map to TRBD1. Germline trimming cut 0 bases from V and 8 bases from J; bases unmatched to any gene: 5. CDR1 is MRHNA, CDR2 SNTAGT, per germline. The CDR3 sequence is 16 residues long. CDR3 amino acids: CASSDSSGTGGDEQFF. In DNA, the CDR3 is TGTGCCAGCAGTGACTCGTCCGGGACAGGGGGCGATGAGCAGTTCTTC.

The rearrangement joins TRBV11-3 to TRBJ1-1; 7 bases align to TRBD1. CDR3 length equals 15 residues. With 6 bases clipped from V and 0 bases from J, the junction kept 7 bases outside the gene matches. CDR1 is SGHNT, CDR2 YENEEA, per germline. The CDR3 nucleotides read TGTGCCAGCAGGGGGACAGTTTTTTTGAACACTGAAGCTTTCTTT. This translates into CASRGTVFLNTEAFF.

This chain connects TRBV30 to TRBJ1-1; 9 nucleotides match TRBD1. The CDR3 length is 11 residues. V lost 5 bases and J lost 11; bases outside the gene matches: 6. Germline CDR1 is GTSNPN and CDR2 is SVGIG (reference sequence). The CDR3 is CAWGQGFLAFF. Here the CDR3 DNA reads TGTGCCTGGGGACAGGGGTTTTTGGCTTTCTTT.

The chain joins TRBV11-2 to TRBJ2-3; 9 bases fit TRBD2. V shed 4 bases, J shed 4 bases, and the junction held 15 bases outside the gene matches. Looked up from germline, CDR1 is SGHAT and CDR2 is FQNNGV. CDR3 length: 18 residues. The CDR3 here is CASSSPPGSGSRSDTQYF. CDR3 DNA: TGTGCCAGCAGCTCCCCCCCTGGTAGCGGGAGTAGGTCAGATACGCAGTATTTT.

The genes are TRBV6-5 and TRBJ1-2; 9 nucleotides agree with TRBD1. J gave up 8 bases and V 5 bases, and 9 bases lay outside the gene matches. The germline CDR1 and CDR2 sequences are MNHEY and SVGAGI. The CDR3 totals 14 residues. CDR3 protein: CASSQTGGFEGYTF. CDR3 DNA: TGTGCCAGCAGTCAAACAGGGGGCTTTGAAGGCTACACCTTC.

The rearrangement uses TRBV19 and TRBJ2-7, with 9 bases identical to TRBD2. CDR1 is LNHDA, CDR2 SQIVND, per germline (reference sequence). V trimming: 5 bases; J trimming: 0 bases; junction bases outside the gene matches: 5. The CDR3 consists of 15 residues. The CDR3 here is CASSPRTSVSYEQYF. For the CDR3, the DNA is TGTGCCAGTAGTCCACGGACTAGCGTCTCCTACGAGCAGTACTTC.

This clone is called medium-sized based on its frequency. The genes are TRBV4-3 and TRBJ2-3; D may be TRBD2 (6 bases). V was shortened by 3 bases and J by 2 bases, with 12 bases between the two germline ends. Germline-derived CDR1 and CDR2 are LGHNA and YSLEER. The CDR3 is 15 residues long. CDR3 residues: CASSHRREITDTQYF. For the CDR3, the DNA is TGCGCCAGCAGCCACCGTCGGGAGATCACAGATACGCAGTATTTT.

The chain joins TRBV7-9 to TRBJ2-5; perhaps TRBD2 as D (6 bases). V was shortened by 8 bases and J by 5 bases, with 15 bases between the two germline ends. This CDR3 region has 13 residues. The V gene's germline CDR1 is SEHNR and CDR2 FQNEAQ (reference sequence). The CDR3 coding sequence is TGTGCCAGCCAGCGGGCACCGCGGGAGACCCAGTACTTC. Its protein is CASQRAPRETQYF.

The chain joins TRBV4-3 to TRBJ1-5, with unresolved D. The V and J ends lost 0 bases and 6 bases respectively, with 12 bases between them. CDR3 length: 15 residues. The germline V gene encodes CDR1 LGHNA and CDR2 YSLEER. CDR3 residues: CASSQEADNSQPQHF. The CDR3 DNA follows: TGCGCCAGCAGCCAAGAGGCTGATAACAGTCAGCCCCAGCATTTT.

V is TRBV7-9 and J is TRBJ1-4; 7 bases agree with TRBD1. Trimming at V came to 1 base and at J to 7 bases, leaving 3 bases not matched to a gene. Germline-derived CDR1 and CDR2 are SEHNR and FQNEAQ (reference sequence). The CDR3 totals 14 residues. Here the CDR3 DNA reads TGTGCCAGCAGCTTAGACAGGGGTGCTGAAAAACTGTTTTTT. It codes for CASSLDRGAEKLFF. The whole variable domain, remainder taken from reference TRBV7-9 and TRBJ1-4, is DTGVSQNPRHKITKRGQNVTFRCDPISEHNRLYWYRQTLGQGPEFLTYFQNEAQLEKSRLLSDRFSAERPKGSFSTLEIQRTEQGDSAMYLCASSLDRGAEKLFFGSGTQLSVL.

The V gene is TRBV6-1, the J gene TRBJ2-7; 9 nucleotides align to TRBD2. With V trimmed by 4 bases and J by 4 bases, 14 bases remained unmatched. The germline CDR1 and CDR2 sequences are MNHNS and SASEGT. This CDR3 region has 17 residues. For the CDR3, the DNA is TGTGCCAGCAGTGGCTTAGGGCCTAGCGGGGAAAGGTACGAGCAGTACTTC. It codes for CASSGLGPSGERYEQYF.

J is TRBJ1-4 and V is TRBV30, with D possibly TRBD1 on 5 matching bases. V gave up 0 bases and J gave up 7 bases, with 15 bases separating them. This CDR3 has 15 amino acids. Germline assignment: CDR1 GTSNPN and CDR2 SVGIG (reference sequence). CDR3 sequence reads: CAWSVPERGTEKLFF. The CDR3, as DNA: TGTGCCTGGAGTGTACCTGAACGGGGGACTGAAAAACTGTTTTTT.

This rearrangement joins TRBV5-1 to TRBJ2-2; D is undetermined. Deletions cut 4 bases from V and 7 bases from J, with 8 bases between. The CDR3 loop spans 12 amino acids. CDR1 is SGHRS, CDR2 YFSETQ, per germline. CDR3 region: CASSRYGGELFF. CDR3 DNA sequence: TGCGCCAGCAGCCGCTACGGCGGGGAGCTGTTTTTT.

The V gene is TRBV19, the J gene TRBJ2-3; 14 nucleotides line up with TRBD2. CDR1 and CDR2 from the germline V gene are LNHDA and SQIVND (reference sequence). The CDR3 covers 16 residues. Germline trimming cut 5 bases from V and 1 base from J; bases unmatched to any gene: 2. The chain's CDR3 is CASSLGLAGGTDTQYF. As DNA, the CDR3 is TGTGCCAGTAGTCTGGGACTAGCGGGAGGCACAGATACGCAGTATTTT.

The gene calls are TRBV30 and TRBJ1-1; D not certain. Germline V gene data show CDR1 as GTSNPN and CDR2 as SVGIG (reference sequence). This CDR3 spans 14 amino acids. V lost 0 bases, J lost 7 bases, and 15 bases lay in between. Written as DNA, the CDR3 is TGTGCCTGGAGTGTACTAGGGCAGACTCGTGAAGCTTTCTTT. Its protein product is CAWSVLGQTREAFF.

Of note for this clone: The junction departs from the called germline gene at one end, perhaps through a read error. V is TRBV30 and J is TRBJ2-5; TRBD1 aligns across 9 bases. The length of the CDR3 is 13 residues. Germline V gene data show CDR1 as GTSNPN and CDR2 as SVGIG (reference sequence). The CDR3 sequence: CALNDRGYENQYF. The CDR3 bases are TGTGCCTTGAACGACAGGGGGTACGAGAACCAGTACTTC.

The gene calls are TRBV28 and TRBJ1-2; 8 positions match TRBD1. With 6 bases clipped from V and 3 bases from J, the junction kept 6 bases outside the gene matches. From germline, CDR1 is MDHEN and CDR2 SYDVKM. The CDR3 is 14 amino acids. Here the CDR3 DNA reads TGTGCCAGCAGCACAGGACAGGGTGACTATGGCTACACCTTC. It is translated as CASSTGQGDYGYTF.

The chain carries TRBV19 and TRBJ1-1, with a weak D call TRBD1 (6 bases). From germline, CDR1 is LNHDA and CDR2 SQIVND (reference sequence). The CDR3 extends over 13 amino acids. Trimming shortened V by 5 bases and J by 3 bases, and 10 bases separated the two germline ends. The CDR3 spells CASSPYRDTEAFF. The CDR3 nucleotides are TGTGCCAGTAGTCCATACAGGGACACTGAAGCTTTCTTT.

The V gene is TRBV12-5, the J gene TRBJ1-5; TRBD1 agrees at 8 bases. Germline trimming cut 4 bases from V and 7 bases from J; bases unmatched to any gene: 12. The V gene's germline CDR1 is LGHNT and CDR2 FRNRAP. The CDR3 contains 16 residues. The CDR3: CASGWDYRGTGQPQHF. CDR3 nucleotide sequence: TGTGCTAGTGGTTGGGATTACAGGGGGACGGGGCAGCCCCAGCATTTT.

According to its frequency, this clone is medium-sized (0.01 to 0.1%). This rearrangement joins TRBV27 to TRBJ1-1; D is uncertain. Germline lookup yields CDR1 MNHEY and CDR2 SMNVEV (reference sequence). Trimming removed 8 bases from V and 10 bases from J, with 8 bases in between. This CDR3 comprises 9 residues. The CDR3 loop reads CASRGRAFF. The CDR3 bases are TGTGCCAGCCGGGGAAGAGCTTTCTTT.

This rearrangement joins TRBV29-1 to TRBJ2-7; a weak D match, TRBD2 (5 bases). This CDR3 region has 13 residues. Germline CDR1 is SQVTM and CDR2 is ANQGSEA. CDR3 nucleotides: TGCATCCCCGGGGTGCCTTTATCCTACGAGCAGTACTTC. Protein product: CIPGVPLSYEQYF.

The gene calls are TRBV30 and TRBJ2-7, with D perhaps TRBD1 (6 bases). In germline, CDR1 is GTSNPN, CDR2 SVGIG (reference sequence). V was shortened by 4 bases and J by 3 bases, with 13 bases between the two germline ends. This CDR3 is 13 amino acids long. The CDR3 region is CAWKEGGRYEQYF. In nucleotides, the CDR3 is TGTGCCTGGAAGGAAGGGGGTCGCTACGAGCAGTACTTC.

The chain joins TRBV29-1 to TRBJ1-5; TRBD1 matches at 7 bases. Germline assignment: CDR1 SQVTM and CDR2 ANQGSEA. This CDR3 region has 15 residues. After removal of 6 bases from V and 0 bases from J, the junction contained 8 bases not matched to a gene. The DNA for the CDR3 is TGCAGCGTCTCAGGGGGACTGTATAGCAATCAGCCCCAGCATTTT. This codes for CSVSGGLYSNQPQHF. The full variable domain, in which reference TRBV29-1 and TRBJ1-5 provide the parts outside the CDR3, is SAVISQKPSRDICQRGTSLTIQCQVDSQVTMMFWYRQQPGQSLTLIATANQGSEATYESGFVIDKFPISRPNLTFSTLTVSNMSPEDSSIYLCSVSGGLYSNQPQHFGDGTRLSIL.

This rearrangement joins TRBV7-2 to TRBJ2-2; TRBD1 is a possible D gene (6 bases). The ends were cut back, 5 bases at V and 4 bases at J, with 11 bases in the middle. The CDR3 extends over 14 amino acids. Per the germline V gene, CDR1 is SGHTA and CDR2 is FQGNSA. The CDR3 nucleotides are TGTGCCAGCAGCGTCACCAGGGGCACCGGGGAGCTGTTTTTT. Translation gives CASSVTRGTGELFF.